The 6 T cell receptor beta chains given below trace back to one sample, sequenced in a study of CD8 T cells in ankylosing spondylitis. TCRdb processed the 5' RACE reads anew with MiXCR; each CDR3 protein has one entry. The sample gives 25,000 to 35,000 distinct CDR3 sequences, about 14% of which show up once; around 40% is in the top ten. Sequencing was done on a sample of blood. The receptors shown here come from a male donor with ankylosing spondylitis or in good health (not recorded which).

The sample holds a few counts of this clonotype. This chain connects TRBV25-1 to TRBJ2-1, with a tentative D call TRBD2 (6 bases). CDR1 is MGHDK and CDR2 is SYGVNS in the germline V gene. V gave up 1 base and J gave up 4 bases, with 26 bases separating them. CDR3 length: 20 residues. DNA for the CDR3: TGTGCCAGCAGTGAATCTATGTTGCTATCCCGGGAGAGGGGTTACAATGAGCAGTTCTTC. It translates to CASSESMLLSRERGYNEQFF. The full variable domain, rest sourced from reference TRBV25-1 and TRBJ2-1, is EADIYQTPRYLVIGTGKKITLECSQTMGHDKMYWYQQDPGMELHLIHYSYGVNSTEKGDLSSESTVSRIRTEHFPLTLESARPSHTSQYLCASSESMLLSRERGYNEQFFGPGTRLTVL.

This clonotype was seen ten or more times. V usage is TRBV7-2 and J usage is TRBJ2-3; tentatively, D is TRBD1 or TRBD2 (5 bases each). The CDR3 is 14 amino acids. Trimming took 5 bases from V and 5 from J, leaving 14 bases between them. Germline CDR1 is SGHTA and CDR2 is FQGNSA. The CDR3 here is CASSRGASQDTQYF. The DNA for the CDR3 is TGTGCCAGCAGCCGAGGGGCCAGCCAAGATACGCAGTATTTT.

This clonotype was counted between two and nine times. The chain couples TRBV28 to TRBJ2-1, with 13 nucleotides matching TRBD2. The CDR3 is 17 residues long. Germline V gives CDR1 MDHEN, CDR2 SYDVKM. The ends lost 5 bases at V and 3 bases at J; junction bases unmatched: 7. The CDR3 region is CASSPSGTSGVYNEQFF. Here the CDR3 DNA reads TGTGCCAGCAGTCCCTCAGGGACTAGCGGGGTCTACAATGAGCAGTTCTTC.

This clonotype was found many times. This chain uses TRBV12-3 or TRBV12-4 with TRBJ2-2, with D uncertain. V lost 5 bases, J lost 3 bases, and 4 bases lay in between. The CDR3 has 12 amino acids. The CDR3 spells CASSPYTGELFF. The DNA for the CDR3 is TGTGCCAGCAGTCCATACACCGGGGAGCTGTTTTTT.

The V gene is TRBV4-3, the J gene TRBJ2-3, with 10 nucleotides matching TRBD1. The germline gives CDR1 LGHNA, CDR2 YSLEER. V gave up 0 bases and J gave up 4 bases; unmatched junction bases: 4. The CDR3 consists of 16 residues. CDR3 DNA sequence: TGCGCCAGCAGCCAAGATATGGGACAGGGGTCAGATACGCAGTATTTT. Translating gives CASSQDMGQGSDTQYF.

In this sample, this clonotype turned up a few times. Written as DNA, the CDR3 is TGCAGTGCGCCGACAGGGGGTAGGACTGAAGCTTTCTTT. Translation gives CSAPTGGRTEAFF. The chain couples TRBV20-1 to TRBJ1-1; 9 bases match TRBD1. Per the germline V gene, CDR1 is DFQATT and CDR2 is SNEGSKA (reference sequence). V was pared by 6 bases and J by 5 bases, with 7 bases of the junction left unmatched. The CDR3 consists of 13 residues.